This record covers a single T cell receptor beta chain. Antigen unknown. The data derive from a study of OX40 agonist ivuxolimab in advanced cancers. Study as a whole: Patients were dosed intravenously with ivuxolimab at 0.01 to 10 mg/kg every 2 weeks. A male proportion of about 86% was recorded, with mean age approximately 57 years and range roughly 23 to 79. Study-level points and caveats: Among T cells, CD8+ cells averaged more expanded clones than CD4+ cells.

Assay: immunoSEQ multiplex PCR; the TCRdb copy retains only in-frame clones and omits some. The repertoire includes 36,000 or so clones, 81% of them detected once, and about 20% sits in the top ten. V was cut by 0 bases and J by 5 bases, with 16 bases left in between. This CDR3 is built from 16 residues. CDR1 and CDR2 from the germline V gene are LNHNV and YYDKDF (reference sequence). The sequenced sample was CD4+ or CD8+ T cells sorted from blood, obtained in a trial of the OX40 agonist ivuxolimab. This clonotype originated in an adult with an advanced solid tumor such as melanoma, head and neck, liver or kidney cancer. The V gene is TRBV15, the J gene TRBJ2-5, with a possible D match to TRBD1 (5 bases). CDR3 in DNA: TGTGCCACCAGCAGAGATCTGGGTACAGGCGCCGAGACCCAGTACTTC. The encoded protein is CATSRDLGTGAETQYF.